This TCR beta chain stems from a study of cytomegalovirus exposure and HLA in healthy donors. Notes on the study in general: The study had only CMV serostatus as immune exposure information. Among the sequence variants, a highly shared cluster was likely an artifact of sequencing.

This clone was detected only a few times. Its antigen remains unidentified. The primer mix had 60 Vbeta and 13 Jbeta primers. Generated by immunoSEQ multiplex PCR, the TCRdb table keeps only in-frame clones and is missing some. The table lists roughly 200,000 clones, 86% of them singletons, with around 0.3% in the top ten. Healthy bone marrow donors made up the cohort. The V end lost 3 bases, the J end lost 8 bases, and 13 bases lay between the germline ends. The CDR3 has 13 residues. Germline loops: CDR1 MNHEY, CDR2 SVGAGI. The TCR comes from a woman in her 30s in good health and CMV-seronegative. The chain carries TRBV6-5 and TRBJ1-2; a possible D gene is TRBD1 (5 bases). Material for sequencing was PBMCs. The DNA for the CDR3 is TGTGCCAGCAGTTATCCGGGACTCAGGGGCTACACCTTC. Translation gives CASSYPGLRGYTF.